This T cell receptor beta chain stems from a study of metastatic and nonmetastatic thyroid tumors. Study as a whole: The authors compared repertoires across blood and tumor or nodule tissue from malignant and benign thyroid patients. Findings and limits, study-wide: Patients with malignant thyroid tumors reportedly had significantly higher TCR beta diversity than those with benign nodules, in blood and tumor.

Ahead of thyroid surgery, no patient had received treatment of any kind. The CDR3 runs to 14 residues. In germline, CDR1 is SGDLS, CDR2 YYNGEE. V was trimmed by 0 bases and J by 1 base, leaving 7 bases between them. TCRdb re-called the PCR reads with MiXCR. The data contain some 23,000 clones, over 25% of them singletons. This clone was detected many times. Its antigen is as yet unknown. The chain links TRBV9 to TRBJ1-1; a weak D match, TRBD1 (5 bases). The sequence came from a female donor with papillary thyroid cancer or a benign thyroid nodule (not recorded which). Some clones in this sample may be carry-over from other donors' samples. Input material: tumor tissue. CDR3 sequence: CASSVGGRNTEAFF. The DNA for the CDR3 is TGTGCCAGCAGCGTAGGGGGGAGGAACACTGAAGCTTTCTTT.